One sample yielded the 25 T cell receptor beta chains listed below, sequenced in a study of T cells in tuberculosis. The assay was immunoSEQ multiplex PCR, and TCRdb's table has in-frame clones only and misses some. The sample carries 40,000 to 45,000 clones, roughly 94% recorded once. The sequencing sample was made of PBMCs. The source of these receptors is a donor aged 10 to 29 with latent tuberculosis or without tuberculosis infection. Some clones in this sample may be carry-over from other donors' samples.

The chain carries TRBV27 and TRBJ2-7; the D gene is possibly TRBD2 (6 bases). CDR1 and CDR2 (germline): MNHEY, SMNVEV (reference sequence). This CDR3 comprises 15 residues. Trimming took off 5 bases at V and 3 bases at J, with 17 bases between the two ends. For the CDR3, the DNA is TGTGCCAGCAGTCTCAAGGGACTGGGGATCTACGAGCAGTACTTC. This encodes CASSLKGLGIYEQYF.

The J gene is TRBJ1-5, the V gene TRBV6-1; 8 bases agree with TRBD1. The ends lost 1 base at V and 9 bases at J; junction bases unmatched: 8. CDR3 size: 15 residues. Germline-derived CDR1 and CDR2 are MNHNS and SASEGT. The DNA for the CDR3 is TGTGCCAGCAGTGAAGGCGGACAGGGCAGAGGGCCCCAGCATTTT. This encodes CASSEGGQGRGPQHF.

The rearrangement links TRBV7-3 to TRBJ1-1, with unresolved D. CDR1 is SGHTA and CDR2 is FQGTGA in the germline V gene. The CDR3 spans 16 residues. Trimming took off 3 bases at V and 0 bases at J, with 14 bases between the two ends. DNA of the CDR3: TGTGCCAGCAGCTTCGTTGGAGGAACGATGAACACTGAAGCTTTCTTT. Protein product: CASSFVGGTMNTEAFF.

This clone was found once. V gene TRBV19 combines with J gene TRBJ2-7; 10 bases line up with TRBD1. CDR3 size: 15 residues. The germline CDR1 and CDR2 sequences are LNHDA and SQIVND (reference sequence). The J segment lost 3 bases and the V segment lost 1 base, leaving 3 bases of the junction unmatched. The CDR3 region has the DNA TGTGCCAGTAGTATAGTTGGGACAGGGGACTACGAGCAGTACTTC. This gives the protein CASSIVGTGDYEQYF.

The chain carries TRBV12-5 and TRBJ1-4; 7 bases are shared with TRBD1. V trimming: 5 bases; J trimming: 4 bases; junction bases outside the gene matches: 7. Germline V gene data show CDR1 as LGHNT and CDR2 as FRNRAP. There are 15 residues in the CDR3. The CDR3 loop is CASGPGTVDNEKLFF. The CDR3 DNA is TGTGCTAGTGGTCCCGGGACAGTTGATAATGAAAAACTGTTTTTT.

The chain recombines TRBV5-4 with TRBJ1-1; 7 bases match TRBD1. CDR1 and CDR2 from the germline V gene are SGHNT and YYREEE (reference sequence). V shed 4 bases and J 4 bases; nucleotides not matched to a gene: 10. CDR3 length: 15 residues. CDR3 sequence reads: CASSQQWTGGTEAFF. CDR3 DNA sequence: TGTGCCAGCAGCCAACAGTGGACAGGAGGCACTGAAGCTTTCTTT.

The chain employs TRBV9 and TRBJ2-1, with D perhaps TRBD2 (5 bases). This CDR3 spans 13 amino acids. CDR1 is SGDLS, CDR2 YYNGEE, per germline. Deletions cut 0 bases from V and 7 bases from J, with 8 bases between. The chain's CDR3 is CASSVATGNEQFF. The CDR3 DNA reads TGTGCCAGCAGCGTAGCTACGGGGAATGAGCAGTTCTTC.

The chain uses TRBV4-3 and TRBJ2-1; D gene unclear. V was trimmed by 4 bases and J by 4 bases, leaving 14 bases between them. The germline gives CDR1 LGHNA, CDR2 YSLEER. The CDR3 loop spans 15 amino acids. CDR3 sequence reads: CASSLRRLGYNEQFF. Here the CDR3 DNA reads TGCGCCAGCAGCCTAAGAAGGCTCGGGTACAATGAGCAGTTCTTC.

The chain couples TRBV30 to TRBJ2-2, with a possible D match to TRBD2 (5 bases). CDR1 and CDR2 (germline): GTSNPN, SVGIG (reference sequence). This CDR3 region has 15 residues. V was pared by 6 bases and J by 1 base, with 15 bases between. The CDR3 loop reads CACTRRLQNTGELFF. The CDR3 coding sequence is TGTGCCTGCACTAGGCGCCTTCAGAACACCGGGGAGCTGTTTTTT.

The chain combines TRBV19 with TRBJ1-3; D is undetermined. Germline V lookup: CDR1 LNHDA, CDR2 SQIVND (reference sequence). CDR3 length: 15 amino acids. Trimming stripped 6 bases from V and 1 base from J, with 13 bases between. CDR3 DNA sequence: TGTGCCAGTAGGACTAAAGAGGGATCTGGAAACACCATATATTTT. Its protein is CASRTKEGSGNTIYF.

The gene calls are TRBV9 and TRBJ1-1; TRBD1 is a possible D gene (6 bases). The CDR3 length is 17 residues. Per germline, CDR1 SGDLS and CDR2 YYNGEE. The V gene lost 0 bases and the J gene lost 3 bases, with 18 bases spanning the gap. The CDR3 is CASSVESQGFVDTEAFF. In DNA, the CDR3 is TGTGCCAGCAGCGTAGAATCCCAGGGGTTTGTAGACACTGAAGCTTTCTTT. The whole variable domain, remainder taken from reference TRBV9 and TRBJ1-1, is DSGVTQTPKHLITATGQRVTLRCSPRSGDLSVYWYQQSLDQGLQFLIQYYNGEERAKGNILERFSAQQFPDLHSELNLSSLELGDSALYFCASSVESQGFVDTEAFFGQGTRLTVV.

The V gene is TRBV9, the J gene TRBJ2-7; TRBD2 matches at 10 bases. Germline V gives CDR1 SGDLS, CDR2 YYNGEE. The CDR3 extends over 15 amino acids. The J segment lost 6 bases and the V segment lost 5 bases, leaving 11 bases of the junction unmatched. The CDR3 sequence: CASSETPGLAFEQYF. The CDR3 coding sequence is TGTGCCAGCAGTGAAACGCCGGGACTAGCGTTCGAGCAGTACTTC.

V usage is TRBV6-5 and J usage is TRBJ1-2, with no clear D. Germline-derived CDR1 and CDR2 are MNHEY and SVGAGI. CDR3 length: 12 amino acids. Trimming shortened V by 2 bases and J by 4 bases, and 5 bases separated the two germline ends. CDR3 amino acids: CASSYTGYGYTF. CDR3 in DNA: TGTGCCAGCAGTTACACTGGCTATGGCTACACCTTC.

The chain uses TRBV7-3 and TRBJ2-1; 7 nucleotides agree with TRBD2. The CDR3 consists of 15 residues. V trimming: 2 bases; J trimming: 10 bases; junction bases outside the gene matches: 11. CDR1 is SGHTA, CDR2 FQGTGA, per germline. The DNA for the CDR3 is TGTGCCAGCAGCTTAGGGCGGGAGAACCCTAGAGAGCAGTTCTTC. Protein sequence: CASSLGRENPREQFF.

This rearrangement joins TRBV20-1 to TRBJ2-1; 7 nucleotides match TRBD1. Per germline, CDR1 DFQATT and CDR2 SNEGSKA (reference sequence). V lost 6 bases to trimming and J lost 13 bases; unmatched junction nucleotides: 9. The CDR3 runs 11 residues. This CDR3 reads CSAQTGAIQFF. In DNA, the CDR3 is TGCAGTGCACAAACAGGGGCGATACAGTTCTTC.

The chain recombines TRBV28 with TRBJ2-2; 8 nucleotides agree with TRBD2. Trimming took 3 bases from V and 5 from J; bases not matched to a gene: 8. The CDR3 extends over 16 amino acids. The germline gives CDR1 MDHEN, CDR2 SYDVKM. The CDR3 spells CASSFLGGVKTGELFF. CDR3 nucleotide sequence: TGTGCCAGCAGTTTTCTCGGGGGGGTGAAAACCGGGGAGCTGTTTTTT.

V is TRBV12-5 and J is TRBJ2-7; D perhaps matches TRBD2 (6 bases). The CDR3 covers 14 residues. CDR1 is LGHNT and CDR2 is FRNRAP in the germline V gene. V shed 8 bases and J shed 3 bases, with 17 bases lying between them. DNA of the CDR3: TGTGCTAGTAGCCGGGACTTTCCATACTACGAGCAGTACTTC. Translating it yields CASSRDFPYYEQYF.

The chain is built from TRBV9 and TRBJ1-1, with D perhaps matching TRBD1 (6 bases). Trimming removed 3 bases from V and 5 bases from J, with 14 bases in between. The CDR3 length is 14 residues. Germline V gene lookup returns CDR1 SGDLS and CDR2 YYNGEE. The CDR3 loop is CASSARTATTEAFF. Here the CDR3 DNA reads TGTGCCAGCAGCGCTCGGACAGCAACTACTGAAGCTTTCTTT. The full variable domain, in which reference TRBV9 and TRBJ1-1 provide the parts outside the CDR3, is DSGVTQTPKHLITATGQRVTLRCSPRSGDLSVYWYQQSLDQGLQFLIQYYNGEERAKGNILERFSAQQFPDLHSELNLSSLELGDSALYFCASSARTATTEAFFGQGTRLTVV.

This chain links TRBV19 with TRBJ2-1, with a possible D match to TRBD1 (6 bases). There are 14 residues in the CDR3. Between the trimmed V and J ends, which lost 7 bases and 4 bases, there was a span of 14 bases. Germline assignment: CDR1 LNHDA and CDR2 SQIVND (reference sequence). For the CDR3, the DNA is TGTGCCAGTAAGGTCCAGGGGATTTACAATGAGCAGTTCTTC. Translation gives CASKVQGIYNEQFF.

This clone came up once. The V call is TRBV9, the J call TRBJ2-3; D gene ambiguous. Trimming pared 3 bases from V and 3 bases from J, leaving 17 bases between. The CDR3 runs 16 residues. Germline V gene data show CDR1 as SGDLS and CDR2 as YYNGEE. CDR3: CASSDPGRSATDTQYF. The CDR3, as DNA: TGTGCCAGCAGCGACCCTGGAAGGAGCGCAACAGATACGCAGTATTTT.

As DNA, the CDR3 is TGTGCCAGCTCAACCCGGGACTGGCAGTTCTTC. Translated: CASSTRDWQFF. This sequence joins TRBV18 and TRBJ2-1; D might be TRBD2 (6 bases). V shed 5 bases and J shed 12 bases, with 11 bases lying between them. The germline CDR1 and CDR2 sequences are KGHSH and LQKENI. This CDR3 is built from 11 residues.

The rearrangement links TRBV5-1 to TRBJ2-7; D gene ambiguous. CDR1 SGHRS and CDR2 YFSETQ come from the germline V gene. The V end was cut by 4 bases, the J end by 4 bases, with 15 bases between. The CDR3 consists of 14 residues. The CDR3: CASSIDSNGYEQYF. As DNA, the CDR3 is TGCGCCAGCAGCATAGACTCCAATGGGTACGAGCAGTACTTC.

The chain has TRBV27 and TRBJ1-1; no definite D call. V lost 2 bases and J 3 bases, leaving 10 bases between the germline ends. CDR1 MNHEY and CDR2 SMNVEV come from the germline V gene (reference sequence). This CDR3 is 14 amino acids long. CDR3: CASSLGPGDTEAFF. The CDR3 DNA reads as TGTGCCAGCAGTTTAGGCCCCGGGGACACTGAAGCTTTCTTT.

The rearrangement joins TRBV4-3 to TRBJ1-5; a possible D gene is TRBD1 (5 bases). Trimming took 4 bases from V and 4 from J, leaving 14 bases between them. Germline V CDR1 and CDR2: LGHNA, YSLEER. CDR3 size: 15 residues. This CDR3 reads CASSLHRDSNQPQHF. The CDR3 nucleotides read TGCGCCAGCAGCCTACATCGGGACTCTAATCAGCCCCAGCATTTT.

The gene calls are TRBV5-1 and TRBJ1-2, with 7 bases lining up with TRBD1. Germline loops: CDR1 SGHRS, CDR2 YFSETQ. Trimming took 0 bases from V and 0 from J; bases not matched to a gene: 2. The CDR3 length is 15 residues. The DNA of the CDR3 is TGCGCCAGCAGCTTGGCAGGACAGGCTAACTATGGCTACACCTTC. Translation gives CASSLAGQANYGYTF.